These 14 T cell receptor beta chains came from one sample sequenced in a study of neurological immune-mediated disorders. TCRdb reprocessed the 5' RACE reads with MiXCR, giving one entry per CDR3 protein. The data show 49,000 or so distinct CDR3 sequences, with about 15% seen just once and about 4.7% held by the top ten. Sequencing was performed on PBMCs. The receptors originated from a man between 60 and 70 years old in good health.

This clonotype showed up many times. The chain couples TRBV7-2 to TRBJ2-3, with D maybe TRBD1 (5 bases). This CDR3 is 15 amino acids long. Per the germline V gene, CDR1 is SGHTA and CDR2 is FQGNSA. The V end lost 4 bases, the J end lost 2 bases, and 13 bases lay between the germline ends. The CDR3 loop is CASSSPRTNTDTQYF. The CDR3, as DNA: TGTGCCAGCAGCTCCCCGAGGACAAACACAGATACGCAGTATTTT.

V and J are TRBV27 and TRBJ2-7; 7 nucleotides agree with TRBD2. Germline lookup yields CDR1 MNHEY and CDR2 SMNVEV (reference sequence). After removal of 6 bases from V and 4 bases from J, the junction contained 6 bases not matched to a gene. The CDR3 spans 13 residues. The CDR3, as DNA: TGTGCCAGCAGGGGAGGGTTACGGTACGAGCAGTACTTC. This encodes CASRGGLRYEQYF.

V is TRBV7-9 and J is TRBJ1-5; 10 bases fit TRBD1. The CDR3 spans 18 residues. Germline loops: CDR1 SEHNR, CDR2 FQNEAQ (reference sequence). With V trimmed by 5 bases and J by 0 bases, 10 bases remained unmatched. The CDR3 region has the DNA TGTGCCAGCAGCCCCCGGGACAGGGGAGACAATAGCAATCAGCCCCAGCATTTT. This codes for CASSPRDRGDNSNQPQHF.

This clonotype was recorded at least ten times. This chain joins TRBV5-1 and TRBJ2-2; weak D call: TRBD2 (6 bases). Germline loops: CDR1 SGHRS, CDR2 YFSETQ. The CDR3 runs to 15 residues. V was shortened by 0 bases and J by 5 bases, with 11 bases between the two germline ends. CDR3 nucleotides: TGCGCCAGCAGCTTGGAGGCAGGGAGGACCGGGGAGCTGTTTTTT. Its translation: CASSLEAGRTGELFF.

At least ten counts were recorded for this clonotype. The V and J genes are TRBV5-1 and TRBJ2-5; D not resolved. This CDR3 spans 14 amino acids. Trimming took off 3 bases at V and 7 bases at J, with 16 bases between the two ends. The germline V gene has CDR1 SGHRS and CDR2 YFSETQ. CDR3 region: CASSSRTDPGTQYF. In DNA form, the CDR3 reads TGCGCCAGCAGCTCCCGGACGGACCCAGGGACCCAGTACTTC. The variable domain in full, with the rest retrieved from reference TRBV5-1 and TRBJ2-5, is KAGVTQTPRYLIKTRGQQVTLSCSPISGHRSVSWYQQTPGQGLQFLFEYFSETQRNKGNFPGRFSGRQFSNSRSEMNVSTLELGDSALYLCASSSRTDPGTQYFGPGTRLLVL.

This clonotype was detected many times. The chain uses TRBV4-2 and TRBJ2-2; 9 positions match TRBD2. V gave up 6 bases and J gave up 4 bases; unmatched junction bases: 6. The CDR3 loop spans 15 amino acids. The germline V gene encodes CDR1 LGHNA and CDR2 YNFKEQ. CDR3 sequence: CASSLAGLGTGELFF. The CDR3 DNA reads as TGTGCCAGCAGTCTAGCGGGACTGGGCACCGGGGAGCTGTTTTTT.

This clonotype was seen many times. J is TRBJ2-5 and V is TRBV7-2; unclear D gene. The length of the CDR3 is 14 residues. Between the trimmed V and J ends, which lost 5 bases and 0 bases, there was a span of 10 bases. Germline values: CDR1 SGHTA, CDR2 FQGNSA. The CDR3 loop is CASSIKTDQETQYF. The CDR3 DNA reads as TGTGCCAGCAGCATAAAGACGGACCAAGAGACCCAGTACTTC.

This clonotype was counted many times. V is TRBV7-3 and J is TRBJ2-3; TRBD1 is a possible D gene (6 bases). The V gene lost 5 bases and the J gene lost 0 bases, with 9 bases spanning the gap. Germline V CDR1 and CDR2: SGHTA, FQGTGA. The length of the CDR3 is 14 residues. The CDR3 loop is CASSQDRSTDTQYF. CDR3 sequence (DNA): TGTGCCAGCAGCCAAGACAGGAGCACAGATACGCAGTATTTT.

This clonotype was counted at least ten times. The chain carries TRBV10-3 and TRBJ2-1; 9 bases agree with TRBD2. The CDR3 has 16 amino acids. Germline V gene data show CDR1 as ENHRY and CDR2 as SYGVKD. J gave up 4 bases and V 4 bases, and 8 bases lay outside the gene matches. The CDR3 nucleotides are TGTGCCATCAGTGCGAATAGCGGGAGAGATTACAATGAGCAGTTCTTC. This gives the protein CAISANSGRDYNEQFF.

There are many counts of this clonotype. The rearrangement uses TRBV11-1 and TRBJ2-1, with a tentative D call TRBD2 (6 bases). Germline-derived CDR1 and CDR2 are SGHAT and FQDESV (reference sequence). The CDR3 sequence is 14 residues long. V was trimmed by 5 bases and J by 6 bases, leaving 14 bases between them. The CDR3 reads CASSPRDSINEQFF. The CDR3 bases are TGTGCCAGCAGCCCCCGGGACTCTATCAATGAGCAGTTCTTC. The whole variable domain, filled in from reference TRBV11-1 and TRBJ2-1, reads EAEVAQSPRYKITEKSQAVAFWCDPISGHATLYWYRQILGQGPELLVQFQDESVVDDSQLPKDRFSAERLKGVDSTLKIQPAELGDSAMYLCASSPRDSINEQFFGPGTRLTVL.

This clonotype was picked up many times. The chain couples TRBV20-1 to TRBJ2-5, with D perhaps TRBD1 (6 bases). Germline CDR1 and CDR2: DFQATT and SNEGSKA (reference sequence). The germline V and J ends were trimmed by 4 bases and 1 base, with 16 bases remaining between them. This CDR3 is built from 15 residues. This CDR3 reads CSANKLGQVQETQYF. The CDR3 DNA sequence: TGCAGTGCTAATAAATTGGGACAAGTCCAAGAGACCCAGTACTTC.

This clonotype was counted at least ten times. The chain carries TRBV18 and TRBJ1-5; a possible D gene is TRBD1 (5 bases). The germline V gene encodes CDR1 KGHSH and CDR2 LQKENI. Trimming took off 6 bases at V and 0 bases at J, with 15 bases between the two ends. The CDR3 runs 16 residues. The CDR3 reads CASSSGTPNSNQPQHF. The CDR3 bases are TGTGCCAGCTCTTCTGGGACTCCAAATAGCAATCAGCCCCAGCATTTT. Using reference TRBV18 and TRBJ1-5 for the parts outside the CDR3, the full variable domain is NAGVMQNPRHLVRRRGQEARLRCSPMKGHSHVYWYRQLPEEGLKFMVYLQKENIIDESGMPKERFSAEFPKEGPSILRIQQVVRGDSAAYFCASSSGTPNSNQPQHFGDGTRLSIL.

This clonotype came up many times. The gene calls are TRBV7-2 and TRBJ2-6; 8 bases are shared with TRBD1. Germline V gene data show CDR1 as SGHTA and CDR2 as FQGNSA. This CDR3 comprises 17 residues. Trimming removed 6 bases from V and 0 bases from J; junction bases left unmatched: 7. The CDR3 loop is CASRLGQGTSGANVLTF. The CDR3 DNA follows: TGTGCCAGCAGACTTGGACAGGGTACCTCTGGGGCCAACGTCCTGACTTTC.

This clonotype has a count of ten or more. The gene calls are TRBV5-1 and TRBJ2-4, with unresolved D. Germline assignment: CDR1 SGHRS and CDR2 YFSETQ. The CDR3 covers 16 residues. With 4 bases removed from V and 0 bases from J, the gap between germline ends came to 14 bases. DNA for the CDR3: TGCGCCAGCAGCCAGACCGACCAAACAGCCAAAAACATTCAGTACTTC. Encoded protein: CASSQTDQTAKNIQYF.